A single sample gave rise to the 8 T cell receptor beta chains below, sequenced in a study of T cells in tuberculosis. After thawing and overnight rest, PBMC were stained with GMM-loaded CD1B tetramer, viability dye and anti-CD3 for sorting. The CD1B tetramers carried C32 glucose monomycolate purified from Rhodococcus equi. TCRdb's table, derived via immunoSEQ multiplex PCR, lists solely in-frame clones and lacks some. The profile shows 85,000 to 100,000 clones, approximately 91% of them singletons. Sequences were obtained from CD1b-GMM tetramer-negative cells sorted from PBMCs. These receptors were collected from an adult woman with latent tuberculosis.

This clone was picked up one time. The chain links TRBV11-2 to TRBJ1-2, with 8 bases lining up with TRBD1. With V trimmed by 4 bases and J by 1 base, 8 bases remained unmatched. The germline V gene encodes CDR1 SGHAT and CDR2 FQNNGV. The CDR3 is made up of 16 amino acids. CDR3 loop: CASSSPRDRFNYGYTF. In DNA, the CDR3 is TGTGCCAGCAGCTCCCCCAGGGACAGGTTTAACTATGGCTACACCTTC.

The V and J genes are TRBV7-9 and TRBJ2-7, with D possibly matching TRBD2 (5 bases). This CDR3 contains 16 residues. V gave up 4 bases and J gave up 5 bases, with 21 bases separating them. CDR1 is SEHNR and CDR2 is FQNEAQ in the germline V gene (reference sequence). As DNA, the CDR3 is TGTGCCAGCAGCTACGTCAGGACTGACCTTTTGGACGAGCAGTACTTC. Translation gives CASSYVRTDLLDEQYF. Full variable domain (remainder filled in from reference TRBV7-9 and TRBJ2-7): DTGVSQNPRHKITKRGQNVTFRCDPISEHNRLYWYRQTLGQGPEFLTYFQNEAQLEKSRLLSDRFSAERPKGSFSTLEIQRTEQGDSAMYLCASSYVRTDLLDEQYFGPGTRLTVT.

V gene TRBV20-1 combines with J gene TRBJ2-1; weak D call: TRBD2 (5 bases). From germline, CDR1 is DFQATT and CDR2 SNEGSKA (reference sequence). Trimming left V 6 bases short and J 4 bases short, with 7 bases between. There are 11 residues in the CDR3. CDR3 sequence (DNA): TGCAGTGCGCGGGTTTACAATGAGCAGTTCTTC. Translated, it gives CSARVYNEQFF.

The V and J genes are TRBV6-5 and TRBJ2-7; no clear D gene. The CDR3 is made up of 14 amino acids. Looked up from germline, CDR1 is MNHEY and CDR2 is SVGAGI. Trimming left V 8 bases short and J 7 bases short, with 21 bases between. The CDR3 reads CASAQPGLIREQYF. The CDR3 nucleotides read TGTGCCAGCGCCCAACCTGGGCTGATTAGAGAGCAGTACTTC.

This chain links TRBV6-5 with TRBJ1-6; D is uncertain. Germline loops: CDR1 MNHEY, CDR2 SVGAGI. The CDR3 length is 13 residues. V was shortened by 5 bases and J by 7 bases, with 9 bases between the two germline ends. The CDR3 loop reads CASSQLGNSPLHF. CDR3 DNA sequence: TGTGCCAGCAGTCAACTCGGGAATTCACCCCTCCACTTT.

The rearrangement uses TRBV15 and TRBJ1-1; TRBD1 is a possible D gene (6 bases). The CDR3 contains 13 residues. V dropped 1 base and J dropped 8 bases, with 11 bases sitting between them. The germline V gene has CDR1 LNHNV and CDR2 YYDKDF (reference sequence). CDR3 DNA: TGTGCCACCAGCAGAGGGACAGACGTGGAAGCTTTCTTT. It translates to CATSRGTDVEAFF.

This chain connects TRBV7-2 to TRBJ2-1; the match to TRBD2 covers 12 bases. Germline V gene sequence: CDR1 SGHTA, CDR2 FQGNSA. The CDR3 has 16 residues. After removal of 4 bases from V and 8 bases from J, the junction contained 9 bases not matched to a gene. DNA of the CDR3: TGTGCCAGCAGCTCCGCGAGACTAGCGGGGGTCGATGAGCAGTTCTTC. It encodes CASSSARLAGVDEQFF.

This chain uses TRBV5-1 with TRBJ2-1, with TRBD2 as a possible D gene (6 bases). The CDR3 is made up of 15 amino acids. Germline CDR1 reads SGHRS; CDR2 reads YFSETQ. Trimming shortened V by 3 bases and J by 2 bases, and 12 bases separated the two germline ends. The CDR3 spells CASSSGGGAYNEQFF. CDR3 DNA: TGCGCCAGCAGCTCTGGGGGAGGTGCCTACAATGAGCAGTTCTTC.